Following are 29 T cell receptor beta chains from one sample sequenced in a study of blood T cell repertoires in COVID-19 (dated by TCRdb to the early 2020s). The library relied on the immunoSEQ multiplex PCR assay. As stored in TCRdb, this immuneACCESS dataset retains in-frame rearrangements with V and J assigned. A fraction of the clones does not appear; measured against another copy, unresolved V genes explain less than half of the discrepancy, and the remainder lacks a known reason. Counted in this sample were over 50,000 clones; around 85% of them appeared once. The top ten clones comprise more than 14% of the sample. Material for sequencing was peripheral blood. These receptors originate from a human donor in a cohort sampled during active COVID-19.

The chain recombines TRBV19 with TRBJ1-2; 7 bases align to TRBD1. The CDR3 is 12 residues long. V was pared by 8 bases and J by 8 bases, with 8 bases of the junction left unmatched. Germline CDR1 is LNHDA and CDR2 is SQIVND (reference sequence). The CDR3 nucleotides are TGTGCCAGTCGCGACAGGGCTCGAGGCTACACCTTC. Protein sequence: CASRDRARGYTF.

This clone has just a few counts. The rearrangement uses TRBV7-2 and TRBJ2-7; 8 bases map to TRBD2. The germline V gene has CDR1 SGHTA and CDR2 FQGNSA. V was clipped by 5 bases and J by 3 bases; unmatched bases: 9. The CDR3 is made up of 15 amino acids. CDR3 protein: CASSARGGLNYEQYF. The CDR3 nucleotides read TGTGCCAGCAGCGCCCGGGGGGGCTTAAACTACGAGCAGTACTTC.

This clone has more than one count but fewer than ten. The chain joins TRBV12-3 or TRBV12-4 to TRBJ2-3; no firm D call. V was clipped by 6 bases and J by 6 bases, with 10 bases between them. The CDR3 covers 12 residues. The CDR3 region has the DNA TGTGCCAGCAGCCGGTCGTGGGATACGCAGTATTTT. Its translation is CASSRSWDTQYF.

The chain employs TRBV10-2 and TRBJ2-1, with D possibly being TRBD2 (6 bases). CDR1 WSHSY and CDR2 SAAADI come from the germline V gene. CDR3 length: 13 amino acids. V gave up 10 bases and J gave up 0 bases, with 10 bases separating them. CDR3 coding DNA: TGCGCCACCAATAGCGGCTCCTACAATGAGCAGTTCTTC. Translated, it gives CATNSGSYNEQFF.

V and J are TRBV5-5 and TRBJ2-1; TRBD1 matches at 7 bases. Looked up from germline, CDR1 is SGHKS and CDR2 is YYEKEE (reference sequence). The trim removed 8 bases at V and 5 bases at J, leaving 16 bases unmatched. This CDR3 is 16 amino acids long. In DNA form, the CDR3 reads TGTGCCAGTATCTCTGCTATAGGGGGCTTTGACAATGAGCAGTTCTTC. Its translation: CASISAIGGFDNEQFF.

This rearrangement joins TRBV18 to TRBJ2-3, with TRBD2 identical over 7 bases. The CDR3 contains 15 residues. With V trimmed by 6 bases and J by 0 bases, 6 bases remained unmatched. CDR1 is KGHSH and CDR2 is LQKENI in the germline V gene. The CDR3 loop is CASSPSGASTDTQYF. The CDR3 coding sequence is TGTGCCAGCTCCCCCAGCGGGGCTAGCACAGATACGCAGTATTTT.

V and J are TRBV15 and TRBJ1-3, with 7 nucleotides matching TRBD1. Trimming at V came to 1 base and at J to 1 base, leaving 4 bases not matched to a gene. CDR3 length: 16 amino acids. Looked up from germline, CDR1 is LNHNV and CDR2 is YYDKDF (reference sequence). CDR3 DNA sequence: TGTGCCACCAGCAGAGGGGACAGAGGTTCTGGAAACACCATATATTTT. It codes for CATSRGDRGSGNTIYF.

The rearrangement uses TRBV6-5 and TRBJ1-5; D is ambiguous. With 4 bases removed from V and 1 base from J, the gap between germline ends came to 8 bases. From germline, CDR1 is MNHEY and CDR2 SVGAGI. This CDR3 is built from 14 residues. CDR3 protein: CASSSTSSNQPQHF. The CDR3 nucleotides are TGTGCCAGCAGTTCGACTTCAAGCAATCAGCCCCAGCATTTT.

J is TRBJ1-5 and V is TRBV7-2, with 7 bases that match TRBD1. This CDR3 spans 14 amino acids. J lost 7 bases, V lost 3 bases, and 6 bases had no gene match. The germline gives CDR1 SGHTA, CDR2 FQGNSA. CDR3 in amino acids: CASSFRQGDQPQHF. CDR3 nucleotides: TGTGCCAGCAGCTTCAGACAGGGTGACCAGCCCCAGCATTTT.

The gene calls are TRBV4-2 and TRBJ1-2; maybe TRBD1 (6 bases). The V gene lost 5 bases and the J gene lost 4 bases, with 17 bases spanning the gap. This CDR3 spans 15 amino acids. Germline V gene sequence: CDR1 LGHNA, CDR2 YNFKEQ. Here the CDR3 DNA reads TGTGCCAGCAGCTCCCCCGGGGGGCGCCGCTATGGCTACACCTTC. This sequence encodes CASSSPGGRRYGYTF.

This chain links TRBV27 with TRBJ2-1, with 13 bases that match TRBD2. The V gene end was trimmed by 4 bases and the J gene end by 9 bases; junction bases not matched to a gene: 21. CDR1 and CDR2 from the germline V gene are MNHEY and SMNVEV (reference sequence). The CDR3 loop spans 20 amino acids. The CDR3 DNA sequence: TGTGCCAGCAGTTCCCGGACTAGCGGGAGACTGAAGGATCGGGCGGGTGAGCAGTTCTTC. Translation gives CASSSRTSGRLKDRAGEQFF.

The V call is TRBV27, the J call TRBJ2-7; TRBD1 might be the D (5 bases). V was cut by 1 base and J by 2 bases, with 9 bases left in between. CDR3 length equals 14 residues. CDR1 and CDR2 from the germline V gene are MNHEY and SMNVEV (reference sequence). The CDR3 region is CASSLFRETYEQYF. For the CDR3, the DNA is TGTGCCAGCAGTTTATTCAGGGAAACCTACGAGCAGTACTTC.

The chain recombines TRBV27 with TRBJ1-2; D is unresolved. Trimming left V 3 bases short and J 3 bases short, with 8 bases between. The V gene's germline CDR1 is MNHEY and CDR2 SMNVEV (reference sequence). The CDR3 is 13 residues long. The CDR3 bases are TGTGCCAGCAGTTTCTCACCGGACTATGGCTACACCTTC. Translating gives CASSFSPDYGYTF.

The chain has TRBV4-1 and TRBJ2-1; TRBD2 aligns across 9 bases. CDR1 is MGHRA, CDR2 YSYEKL, per germline. This CDR3 has 16 residues. The V segment lost 9 bases and the J segment 3 bases; nucleotides outside the gene matches: 12. The CDR3 is CASQPFLAGDYNEQFF. DNA for the CDR3: TGCGCCAGTCAGCCCTTCTTAGCGGGAGACTACAATGAGCAGTTCTTC.

This clone was seen a single time. The gene calls are TRBV7-3 and TRBJ2-3; 11 nucleotides align to TRBD2. Unmatched junction bases numbered 5, after V lost 4 bases and J lost 2 bases. The CDR3 is made up of 16 amino acids. Germline V lookup: CDR1 SGHTA, CDR2 FQGTGA. Here the CDR3 DNA reads TGTGCCAGCAGCTCGCCACTAGCGGGAGCCACAGATACGCAGTATTTT. Translated, it gives CASSSPLAGATDTQYF.

The V and J genes are TRBV18 and TRBJ2-3; the D gene is possibly TRBD2 (7 bases). Germline V lookup: CDR1 KGHSH, CDR2 LQKENI. The CDR3 length is 15 residues. V was cut by 3 bases and J by 6 bases, with 16 bases left in between. The CDR3 DNA follows: TGTGCCAGCTCACCCCTTCGGGGGGCTGGGGATACGCAGTATTTT. It specifies CASSPLRGAGDTQYF.

The chain is built from TRBV6-6 and TRBJ2-7, with TRBD1 matching 8 bases. Germline V lookup: CDR1 MNHNY, CDR2 SVGAGI (reference sequence). V shed 0 bases, J shed 7 bases, and the junction held 8 bases outside the gene matches. This CDR3 is built from 15 residues. CDR3 sequence reads: CASSYSGTGVGEQYF. CDR3 bases: TGTGCCAGCAGTTACTCGGGGACAGGTGTTGGTGAGCAGTACTTC.

The chain combines TRBV7-2 with TRBJ1-6; 11 bases line up with TRBD1. The germline CDR1 and CDR2 sequences are SGHTA and FQGNSA. With 5 bases clipped from V and 10 bases from J, the junction kept 7 bases outside the gene matches. The CDR3 contains 15 residues. CDR3 nucleotide sequence: TGTGCCAGCAGCCCTCGGACAGGGGGCATCTCACCCCTCCACTTT. Its translation is CASSPRTGGISPLHF.

The chain links TRBV4-2 to TRBJ2-2; D gene unclear. V was clipped by 4 bases and J by 0 bases, with 12 bases between them. Germline values: CDR1 LGHNA, CDR2 YNFKEQ. This CDR3 contains 16 residues. The CDR3 reads CASSPEKTPNTGELFF. CDR3 coding DNA: TGTGCCAGCAGCCCCGAGAAAACCCCGAACACCGGGGAGCTGTTTTTT.

The chain links TRBV5-1 to TRBJ2-7, with 10 nucleotides matching TRBD2. CDR1 is SGHRS and CDR2 is YFSETQ in the germline V gene. V lost 3 bases and J lost 7; bases outside the gene matches: 1. The CDR3 is 12 amino acids. The CDR3 spells CASSWTSGEQYF. The CDR3 DNA reads as TGCGCCAGCAGCTGGACTAGCGGTGAGCAGTACTTC.

This chain links TRBV19 with TRBJ1-3, with D perhaps TRBD1 (5 bases). The V end lost 7 bases, the J end lost 0 bases, and 13 bases lay between the germline ends. CDR3 length: 15 residues. The germline CDR1 and CDR2 sequences are LNHDA and SQIVND (reference sequence). The CDR3 protein is CASKGQLLSGNTIYF. The CDR3 DNA is TGTGCCAGTAAGGGGCAACTACTCTCTGGAAACACCATATATTTT.

J is TRBJ2-5 and V is TRBV10-3, with a tentative D call TRBD1 (6 bases). The CDR3 is 16 amino acids. V was cut by 0 bases and J by 2 bases, with 13 bases left in between. The germline V gene has CDR1 ENHRY and CDR2 SYGVKD. CDR3 sequence: CAISESSTGYQETQYF. CDR3 DNA: TGTGCCATCAGTGAGTCGTCTACAGGGTATCAAGAGACCCAGTACTTC.

The chain combines TRBV15 with TRBJ2-3; 11 bases are shared with TRBD2. This CDR3 contains 19 residues. Looked up from germline, CDR1 is LNHNV and CDR2 is YYDKDF (reference sequence). Unmatched junction bases numbered 13, after V lost 1 base and J lost 4 bases. This CDR3 reads CATSRGGTSGHKRSDTQYF. CDR3 DNA: TGTGCCACCAGCAGAGGGGGGACTAGCGGACATAAGAGATCAGATACGCAGTATTTT.

The table lists this clone with a few counts. V gene TRBV7-9 combines with J gene TRBJ2-3; tentative D call: TRBD2 (6 bases). This CDR3 is built from 13 residues. Germline V gene data show CDR1 as SEHNR and CDR2 as FQNEAQ (reference sequence). V was trimmed by 3 bases and J by 10 bases, leaving 14 bases between them. CDR3 region: CASSLAGNKPQYF. The CDR3 nucleotides read TGTGCCAGCAGCTTGGCGGGGAATAAGCCGCAGTATTTT.

The V and J genes are TRBV7-3 and TRBJ2-2; TRBD1 agrees at 10 bases. Germline CDR1 is SGHTA and CDR2 is FQGTGA. After removal of 8 bases from V and 1 base from J, the junction contained 4 bases not matched to a gene. The CDR3 is 15 residues long. The CDR3 DNA reads as TGTGCCAGCCATCGGACAGGGGGGAACACCGGGGAGCTGTTTTTT. This sequence encodes CASHRTGGNTGELFF.

The chain combines TRBV15 with TRBJ1-5, with TRBD1 as a possible D gene (6 bases). Germline assignment: CDR1 LNHNV and CDR2 YYDKDF (reference sequence). The CDR3 loop spans 16 amino acids. Trimming stripped 2 bases from V and 7 bases from J, with 18 bases between. The DNA for the CDR3 is TGTGCCACCAGCAGATCCCGAACAGGGTTATGGCAGCCCCAGCATTTT. Its translation: CATSRSRTGLWQPQHF.

The chain is built from TRBV7-9 and TRBJ1-1; the D gene is possibly TRBD1 (6 bases). Trimming cost V 5 bases and J 1 base, with 11 bases left between them. The CDR3 sequence is 14 residues long. In germline, CDR1 is SEHNR, CDR2 FQNEAQ (reference sequence). The CDR3 DNA reads TGTGCCAGCAGCGAACAGGGTCAGAACACTGAAGCTTTCTTT. This sequence encodes CASSEQGQNTEAFF.

The chain is built from TRBV11-2 and TRBJ2-7, with TRBD1 matching 8 bases. The CDR3 is 12 amino acids. Germline V gives CDR1 SGHAT, CDR2 FQNNGV. After removal of 3 bases from V and 9 bases from J, the junction contained 4 bases not matched to a gene. In DNA, the CDR3 is TGTGCCAGCAGCTTCGGACAGGGCAGGCAGTACTTC. This sequence encodes CASSFGQGRQYF.

The V gene is TRBV7-2, the J gene TRBJ1-5, with D unclear. The V gene lost 0 bases and the J gene lost 7 bases, with 10 bases spanning the gap. The germline gives CDR1 SGHTA, CDR2 FQGNSA. The CDR3 length is 14 residues. CDR3 amino acids: CASSLAGSGQPQHF. CDR3 nucleotide sequence: TGTGCCAGCAGCTTAGCGGGTTCGGGACAGCCCCAGCATTTT.